This T cell receptor (beta chain) was observed in a study of identical twins. General study findings and limits: Invariant cells of the MAIT and iNKT types might have partly distorted the zero-insertion analyses. Weaker excess sharing between twins was seen in beta out-of-frame sequences.

This clonotype has at least ten counts. What it binds is not known. TCRdb redid the calling of the 5' RACE reads with MiXCR, one entry per CDR3 protein. Among some 97,000 distinct CDR3 sequences listed, about 6% were seen once. Germline assignment: CDR1 LGHNT and CDR2 FRNRAP. Trimming took 4 bases from V and 3 from J, leaving 13 bases between them. This CDR3 is built from 15 residues. This sequence originates from a woman in her forties or fifties in good health. The sequenced sample consisted of memory T cells sorted from blood. This rearrangement joins TRBV12-5 to TRBJ1-5; D may be TRBD1 (5 bases). Here the CDR3 DNA reads TGTGCTAGTGGTTCCTCCAGGGTCGTCAATCAGCCCCAGCATTTT. Protein product: CASGSSRVVNQPQHF.